This TCR beta chain was recovered during a study of T-cell memory formation after mild COVID-19. This clonotype has a single count. TCRdb fed the 5' RACE reads into MiXCR, producing one record per CDR3 protein. The sample lists 400,000 to 500,000 distinct CDR3 sequences; more than 15% were seen once. Germline V gene data show CDR1 as SGHAT and CDR2 as FQNNGV. V was clipped by 4 bases and J by 5 bases, with 12 bases between them. The CDR3 sequence is 14 residues long. Source material: PBMCs or a T cell subset sorted from them (not recorded which). The gene calls are TRBV11-2 and TRBJ2-1; D ambiguous. This TCR derives from a man younger than 35 who had mild COVID-19 (a few samples of this study predate the infection). Cell type and time point are not known. CDR3 sequence: CASSSPVSNNEQFF. In nucleotides, the CDR3 is TGTGCCAGCAGCTCACCAGTTAGTAACAATGAGCAGTTCTTC.